A single sample is the source of the 25 T cell receptor beta chains below, sequenced in a study of T cell responses to AZD1222 COVID-19 vaccine. Only in-frame clones appear in the TCRdb table, and some are missing; sequencing was by immunoSEQ multiplex PCR. In the table there are around 76,000 clones, 85% of which are singletons. The sequenced sample was peripheral blood, obtained on day 0 of AZD1222 vaccination. These receptors were taken from an adult in good health.

The chain employs TRBV7-9 and TRBJ1-1; D remains ambiguous. V was clipped by 5 bases and J by 5 bases, with 15 bases between them. Looked up from germline, CDR1 is SEHNR and CDR2 is FQNEAQ (reference sequence). CDR3 length: 14 residues. The CDR3 region has the DNA TGTGCCAGCAGCATACGGAGCGTAGGAACTGAAGCTTTCTTT. Its protein is CASSIRSVGTEAFF. Together with reference TRBV7-9 and TRBJ1-1, the CDR3 gives the full variable domain: DTGVSQNPRHKITKRGQNVTFRCDPISEHNRLYWYRQTLGQGPEFLTYFQNEAQLEKSRLLSDRFSAERPKGSFSTLEIQRTEQGDSAMYLCASSIRSVGTEAFFGQGTRLTVV.

The gene calls are TRBV11-3 and TRBJ2-3; D is possibly TRBD2 (6 bases). V was cut by 3 bases and J by 2 bases, with 9 bases left in between. This CDR3 is built from 14 residues. CDR1 and CDR2 from the germline V gene are SGHNT and YENEEA. CDR3 sequence reads: CASSFSGSTDTQYF. For the CDR3, the DNA is TGTGCCAGCAGCTTTAGCGGTTCCACAGATACGCAGTATTTT.

V gene TRBV5-1 combines with J gene TRBJ2-4; weak D call: TRBD1 (6 bases). The V end was cut by 3 bases, the J end by 5 bases, with 18 bases between. The CDR3 is 16 amino acids. The germline gives CDR1 SGHRS, CDR2 YFSETQ. The DNA of the CDR3 is TGCGCCAGCAGCTGGGGCCCCACGGACAGCCAAAACATTCAGTACTTC. Translation: CASSWGPTDSQNIQYF.

CDR3 amino acids: CASSQGGASYEQYF. The DNA for the CDR3 is TGTGCCAGCAGCCAGGGGGGCGCATCATACGAGCAGTACTTC. V and J are TRBV7-3 and TRBJ2-7; maybe TRBD1 (7 bases). V was cut by 5 bases and J by 4 bases, with 15 bases left in between. This CDR3 has 14 residues. CDR1 is SGHTA and CDR2 is FQGTGA in the germline V gene.

The chain carries TRBV18 and TRBJ2-1; 11 bases match TRBD2. CDR3 length equals 16 residues. The germline CDR1 and CDR2 sequences are KGHSH and LQKENI. After removal of 1 base from V and 5 bases from J, the junction contained 4 bases not matched to a gene. The CDR3, as DNA: TGTGCCAGCTCACCACTGGGTAGCGGGGGGGACAATGAGCAGTTCTTC. It is translated as CASSPLGSGGDNEQFF. Combining the CDR3 with reference TRBV18 and TRBJ2-1 gives the whole variable domain NAGVMQNPRHLVRRRGQEARLRCSPMKGHSHVYWYRQLPEEGLKFMVYLQKENIIDESGMPKERFSAEFPKEGPSILRIQQVVRGDSAAYFCASSPLGSGGDNEQFFGPGTRLTVL.

This rearrangement joins TRBV6-6 to TRBJ1-4, with 8 bases aligning to TRBD1. V was pared by 6 bases and J by 7 bases, with 7 bases of the junction left unmatched. Looked up from germline, CDR1 is MNHNY and CDR2 is SVGAGI (reference sequence). The CDR3 has 14 amino acids. As DNA, the CDR3 is TGTGCCAGCAGAGACAGGGGAAGAGGTGAAAAACTGTTTTTT. Amino acids: CASRDRGRGEKLFF.

This chain joins TRBV7-8 and TRBJ1-1; D gene uncertain. Per the germline V gene, CDR1 is SGHVS and CDR2 is FQNEAQ. V was pared by 5 bases and J by 0 bases, with 10 bases between. This CDR3 spans 14 amino acids. The CDR3 DNA reads TGTGCCAGCAGCCAGCGACATTTGAACACTGAAGCTTTCTTT. It is translated as CASSQRHLNTEAFF.

V gene TRBV11-2 combines with J gene TRBJ2-7; D might be TRBD1 (6 bases). V lost 10 bases and J 4 bases, leaving 23 bases between the germline ends. Germline V gene sequence: CDR1 SGHAT, CDR2 FQNNGV. This CDR3 has 15 residues. The DNA for the CDR3 is TGTGCCACCCGTGGTTTTTCGGGACAACGATACGAGCAGTACTTC. Protein sequence: CATRGFSGQRYEQYF.

V usage is TRBV4-1 and J usage is TRBJ1-2, with 8 bases that match TRBD1. This CDR3 contains 15 residues. Germline CDR1 is MGHRA and CDR2 is YSYEKL. After removal of 4 bases from V and 4 bases from J, the junction contained 8 bases not matched to a gene. CDR3 region: CASSLRMGQVYGYTF. CDR3 DNA: TGCGCCAGCAGCCTCCGGATGGGACAGGTCTATGGCTACACCTTC.

V usage is TRBV20-1 and J usage is TRBJ2-7, with no clear D. Trimming took 8 bases from V and 6 from J, leaving 8 bases between them. Germline lookup yields CDR1 DFQATT and CDR2 SNEGSKA (reference sequence). The CDR3 is made up of 9 amino acids. The CDR3 nucleotides are TGCAGTTTTTTTGCCGAGCAGTACTTC. Protein: CSFFAEQYF.

This sequence joins TRBV19 and TRBJ1-4; 7 bases line up with TRBD1. The germline V gene encodes CDR1 LNHDA and CDR2 SQIVND (reference sequence). The CDR3 length is 14 residues. With V trimmed by 5 bases and J by 4 bases, 4 bases remained unmatched. The CDR3 sequence is CASSLQGFNEKLFF. The DNA of the CDR3 is TGTGCCAGTAGTCTACAGGGGTTTAATGAAAAACTGTTTTTT.

This chain links TRBV28 with TRBJ2-2, with unresolved D. Trimming took 4 bases from V and 6 from J, leaving 15 bases between them. The CDR3 length is 15 residues. Germline-derived CDR1 and CDR2 are MDHEN and SYDVKM. CDR3 sequence reads: CASSSAAAVAGELFF. DNA for the CDR3: TGTGCCAGCAGTTCTGCGGCAGCCGTGGCCGGGGAGCTGTTTTTT.

This chain connects TRBV30 to TRBJ2-3, with 8 positions matching TRBD1. The CDR3 runs to 16 residues. V lost 2 bases to trimming and J lost 6 bases; unmatched junction nucleotides: 13. Germline V lookup: CDR1 GTSNPN, CDR2 SVGIG (reference sequence). The CDR3 region has the DNA TGTGCCTGGAGTCGAGTTAAGCACAGGGGGGAGGATACGCAGTATTTT. Protein product: CAWSRVKHRGEDTQYF.

V usage is TRBV2 and J usage is TRBJ1-4, with D perhaps TRBD1 (5 bases). This CDR3 is built from 13 residues. Germline values: CDR1 SNHLY, CDR2 FYNNEI. Trimming cost V 7 bases and J 8 bases, with 14 bases left between them. CDR3 nucleotides: TGTGCCAGCATTCTCCCGGGGGGGGAAAAACTGTTTTTT. This encodes CASILPGGEKLFF. The whole variable domain, remainder taken from reference TRBV2 and TRBJ1-4, is EPEVTQTPSHQVTQMGQEVILRCVPISNHLYFYWYRQILGQKVEFLVSFYNNEISEKSEIFDDQFSVERPDGSNFTLKIRSTKLEDSAMYFCASILPGGEKLFFGSGTQLSVL.

The rearrangement joins TRBV7-8 to TRBJ1-3, with 8 bases matching TRBD1. Trimming at V came to 5 bases and at J to 0 bases, leaving 6 bases not matched to a gene. Germline loops: CDR1 SGHVS, CDR2 FQNEAQ. The CDR3 has 16 residues. The CDR3 nucleotides are TGTGCCAGCAGCGTCGACAGGGGTTACTCTGGAAACACCATATATTTT. As protein: CASSVDRGYSGNTIYF.

The chain joins TRBV12-3 or TRBV12-4 to TRBJ1-1; D call uncertain. Between the trimmed V and J ends, which lost 1 base and 4 bases, there was a span of 7 bases. This CDR3 is built from 13 residues. CDR3 in DNA: TGTGCCAGCAGTTTAGGGGGTAGCACTGAAGCTTTCTTT. The encoded protein is CASSLGGSTEAFF.

The CDR3 protein is CASSSGTQETQYF. The CDR3 region has the DNA TGTGCCAGCAGCTCCGGGACACAAGAGACCCAGTACTTC. The chain employs TRBV12-3 or TRBV12-4 and TRBJ2-5; TRBD1 is a possible D gene (6 bases). V lost 6 bases and J 2 bases, leaving 10 bases between the germline ends. This CDR3 spans 13 amino acids.

The CDR3 region is CASSLSGGGSPIQYF. The CDR3 nucleotides are TGTGCCAGCAGCTTAAGTGGGGGAGGGTCTCCCATTCAGTACTTC. The chain employs TRBV7-2 and TRBJ2-4, with 7 bases matching TRBD2. CDR1 and CDR2 from the germline V gene are SGHTA and FQGNSA. Trimming took 2 bases from V and 9 from J; bases not matched to a gene: 10. The CDR3 length is 15 residues. The full variable domain, completed using reference TRBV7-2 and TRBJ2-4, is GAGVSQSPSNKVTEKGKDVELRCDPISGHTALYWYRQSLGQGLEFLIYFQGNSAPDKSGLPSDRFSAERTGGSVSTLTIQRTQQEDSAVYLCASSLSGGGSPIQYFGAGTRLSVL.

The chain joins TRBV10-3 to TRBJ2-7; D is possibly TRBD1 or TRBD2 (5 bases each). Germline lookup yields CDR1 ENHRY and CDR2 SYGVKD. Trimming took 10 bases from V and 5 from J, leaving 18 bases between them. The CDR3 has 13 residues. CDR3 DNA sequence: TGTGCCACCCGTTTGAGGGGAGTCGACGAGCAGTACTTC. Protein product: CATRLRGVDEQYF.

This chain connects TRBV21-1 to TRBJ2-5. TRBV21-1 is designated a pseudogene. This CDR3 comprises 13 residues. CDR3 DNA sequence: TGTGCCAGCAGCAGAACAGCGAAAGAGACCCAGTACTTC. This sequence encodes CASSRTAKETQYF.

Worth noting for this clone: At the DNA level, this CDR3 is encoded by other sequences in the same sample as well. The chain links TRBV9 to TRBJ2-5; 8 bases are a match to TRBD2. The length of the CDR3 is 15 residues. Germline assignment: CDR1 SGDLS and CDR2 YYNGEE. V shed 2 bases, J shed 2 bases, and the junction held 5 bases outside the gene matches. CDR3 sequence reads: CASSVAGGPQETQYF. CDR3 nucleotide sequence: TGTGCCAGCAGCGTCGCGGGGGGACCACAAGAGACCCAGTACTTC.

In regard to this clone: Other DNA sequences from this sample encode an identical CDR3 as well. The chain joins TRBV5-1 to TRBJ2-5; D not certain. CDR1 and CDR2 (germline): SGHRS, YFSETQ. This CDR3 is built from 13 residues. V was cut by 2 bases and J by 1 base, with 6 bases left in between. CDR3 loop: CASSFNSQETQYF. DNA of the CDR3: TGCGCCAGCAGCTTTAACAGCCAAGAGACCCAGTACTTC.

Only one count was recorded for this clone. J is TRBJ1-2 and V is TRBV6-5, with a possible D match to TRBD1 (6 bases). The V end was cut by 2 bases, the J end by 4 bases, with 14 bases between. This CDR3 has 15 amino acids. Germline CDR1 reads MNHEY; CDR2 reads SVGAGI. In nucleotides, the CDR3 is TGTGCCAGCAGTTACGAGGGGGGCGGGACCTATGGCTACACCTTC. This codes for CASSYEGGGTYGYTF.

The rearrangement uses TRBV7-2 and TRBJ1-6; D is undetermined. Germline loops: CDR1 SGHTA, CDR2 FQGNSA. The CDR3 covers 13 residues. V lost 1 base to trimming and J lost 11 bases, with 9 bases between them. The CDR3 bases are TGTGCCAGCAGCTTAGGGTCGAACGCACCCCTCCACTTT. Its translation is CASSLGSNAPLHF.

The V gene is TRBV6-6, the J gene TRBJ2-5, with 11 bases lining up with TRBD2. CDR1 is MNHNY, CDR2 SVGAGI, per germline (reference sequence). With V trimmed by 4 bases and J by 5 bases, 6 bases remained unmatched. The length of the CDR3 is 15 residues. The CDR3 DNA is TGTGCCAGCAGTTTAATAGCGGGGGGGCGGGAGACCCAGTACTTC. This sequence encodes CASSLIAGGRETQYF.